These T cell receptor beta chains were read from a single sample in a study of control samples from healthy donors and cancer patients. Profiled with immunoSEQ multiplex PCR; TCRdb holds only in-frame clones, not every one. The sample includes 70,000 to 80,000 clones, roughly 89% of them seen just once. Sequencing used PBMCs. The receptors shown here come from a woman aged 45 to 65 with colorectal cancer. The CDR3 runs from the conserved cysteine through the conserved F or W. Fields, in order: J gene, clone size, V gene, D gene, CDR3 DNA, CDR3 protein. A D gene is named only where the DNA matches it firmly. Only part of the rows carry a size: once, few, many, or a class if the clone is expanded.

j_call: TRBJ2-3
clone_size: NA
v_call: TRBV28
d_call: TRBD2
cdr3_nt: TGTGCCACCTCGGGGAGGGGAGGCACAGATACGCAGTATTTT
cdr3_aa: CATSGRGGTDTQYF

j_call: TRBJ1-2
clone_size: NA
v_call: TRBV19
d_call: NA
cdr3_nt: TGTGCCAGTAGTATAGCGTGGAGCTCGGTGGCCCATGGCTACACCTTC
cdr3_aa: CASSIAWSSVAHGYTF

j_call: TRBJ1-3
clone_size: NA
v_call: TRBV30
d_call: NA
cdr3_nt: TGTGCCCGGGGACTGAACTCTGGAAACACCATATATTTT
cdr3_aa: CARGLNSGNTIYF

j_call: TRBJ1-6
clone_size: once
v_call: TRBV5-1
d_call: NA
cdr3_nt: TGCGCCAGCAGCTTGGTCTTCGGGTTTTATTCACCCCTCCACTTT
cdr3_aa: CASSLVFGFYSPLHF

j_call: TRBJ1-5
clone_size: NA
v_call: TRBV30
d_call: TRBD1
cdr3_nt: TGTGCCTGGAGTAGACAGGGTGATCAGCCCCAGCATTTT
cdr3_aa: CAWSRQGDQPQHF

j_call: TRBJ1-3
clone_size: NA
v_call: TRBV5-1
d_call: TRBD1
cdr3_nt: TGCGCCAGCAGCCCCGGGACAGGGGACGGAAACACCATATATTTT
cdr3_aa: CASSPGTGDGNTIYF

j_call: TRBJ1-6
clone_size: NA
v_call: TRBV6-6
d_call: NA
cdr3_nt: TGTGCCAGCAGCAAAAACCCTTATAATTCACCCCTCCACTTT
cdr3_aa: CASSKNPYNSPLHF

j_call: TRBJ1-1
clone_size: NA
v_call: TRBV6-2/TRBV6-3
d_call: TRBD1
cdr3_nt: TGTGCCAGCAGGCCTACAGGGGTTGAAGCTTTCTTT
cdr3_aa: CASRPTGVEAFF

j_call: TRBJ1-4
clone_size: NA
v_call: TRBV19
d_call: NA
cdr3_nt: TGTGCCACCTCAACGGGGGGTAATGAAAAACTGTTTTTT
cdr3_aa: CATSTGGNEKLFF

j_call: TRBJ2-1
clone_size: NA
v_call: TRBV7-2
d_call: NA
cdr3_nt: TGTGCCAGCAGCGTGCAGGGTCAGGGCTCCTACAATGAGCAGTTCTTC
cdr3_aa: CASSVQGQGSYNEQFF

j_call: TRBJ2-2
clone_size: NA
v_call: TRBV7-3
d_call: TRBD2
cdr3_nt: TGTGCCAGCAGACCCGGGACTAGCAACACCGGGGAGCTGTTTTTT
cdr3_aa: CASRPGTSNTGELFF

j_call: TRBJ1-3
clone_size: NA
v_call: TRBV7-3
d_call: NA
cdr3_nt: TGTGCCAGCAGCTTAAAGGGGGGGCCCGGAAACACCATATATTTT
cdr3_aa: CASSLKGGPGNTIYF

j_call: TRBJ2-3
clone_size: NA
v_call: TRBV28
d_call: NA
cdr3_nt: TGTGCCAGCAGCCTGTCAGGTACAGATACGCAGTATTTT
cdr3_aa: CASSLSGTDTQYF

j_call: TRBJ2-2
clone_size: NA
v_call: TRBV28
d_call: TRBD2
cdr3_nt: TGTGCCAGCAGGAGACTAGCGGGGGGGAAGACTTCGAACACCGGGGAGCTGTTTTTT
cdr3_aa: CASRRLAGGKTSNTGELFF

j_call: TRBJ2-3
clone_size: NA
v_call: TRBV18
d_call: NA
cdr3_nt: TGTGCCAGCTCACTCAGAGGAACTAGCACAGATACGCAGTATTTT
cdr3_aa: CASSLRGTSTDTQYF

j_call: TRBJ2-3
clone_size: NA
v_call: TRBV19
d_call: TRBD1
cdr3_nt: TGTGCCAGTAGTTACGCCGGGACAGGGGTCACAGATACGCAGTATTTT
cdr3_aa: CASSYAGTGVTDTQYF

j_call: TRBJ1-6
clone_size: NA
v_call: TRBV3-1/TRBV3-2
d_call: NA
cdr3_nt: TGTGCCAGCAGCCCCCACAAGGATGAAAATTCACCCCTCCACTTT
cdr3_aa: CASSPHKDENSPLHF

j_call: TRBJ2-6
clone_size: NA
v_call: TRBV30
d_call: TRBD1
cdr3_nt: TGTGCCTGGGATCCGGGACAGGGGGGGACTGGGGCCAACGTCCTGACTTTC
cdr3_aa: CAWDPGQGGTGANVLTF

j_call: TRBJ2-1
clone_size: NA
v_call: TRBV4-3
d_call: TRBD1
cdr3_nt: TGCGCCAGCAGCCAAGGAGACAGGGTAGGCAATGAGCAGTTCTTC
cdr3_aa: CASSQGDRVGNEQFF

j_call: TRBJ2-5
clone_size: once
v_call: TRBV4-3
d_call: NA
cdr3_nt: TGCGCCAGCAGCCAAGAGCGGTGGGAACTACCCCAAGAGACCCAGTACTTC
cdr3_aa: CASSQERWELPQETQYF

j_call: TRBJ2-5
clone_size: NA
v_call: TRBV12-3/TRBV12-4
d_call: TRBD1
cdr3_nt: TGTGCCAGCAGTTTCGGACAGGGAGAGACCCAGTACTTC
cdr3_aa: CASSFGQGETQYF

j_call: TRBJ2-2
clone_size: NA
v_call: TRBV12-5
d_call: NA
cdr3_nt: TGTGCTAGTGGTTTGGTCCAGGGTGGGACCGGGGAGCTGTTTTTT
cdr3_aa: CASGLVQGGTGELFF

j_call: TRBJ2-5
clone_size: NA
v_call: TRBV18
d_call: NA
cdr3_nt: TGTGCCAGCTCACCAGGGCAGGGGGAGACCCAGTACTTC
cdr3_aa: CASSPGQGETQYF

j_call: TRBJ2-6
clone_size: NA
v_call: TRBV4-1
d_call: NA
cdr3_nt: TGCGCCAGCAGCCAAGAACGCGGGGAAGCCGGGGCCAACGTCCTGACTTTC
cdr3_aa: CASSQERGEAGANVLTF

j_call: TRBJ1-1
clone_size: NA
v_call: TRBV10-2
d_call: TRBD1
cdr3_nt: TGCGCCAGCAGAACAGGGGTCACCCTAGTGAACACTGAAGCTTTCTTT
cdr3_aa: CASRTGVTLVNTEAFF

j_call: TRBJ1-1
clone_size: NA
v_call: TRBV6-1
d_call: NA
cdr3_nt: TGTGCCAGCAGTGAAGAGGTGTGGAGACGGTGGAACACTGAAGCTTTCTTT
cdr3_aa: CASSEEVWRRWNTEAFF

j_call: TRBJ2-1
clone_size: NA
v_call: TRBV2
d_call: NA
cdr3_nt: TGTGCCAGCAGGAGACGGATCTACAATGAGCAGTTCTTC
cdr3_aa: CASRRRIYNEQFF

j_call: TRBJ1-1
clone_size: NA
v_call: TRBV14
d_call: NA
cdr3_nt: TGTGCCAGCAGCCAAGTCGCAGGGGCGGACACTGAAGCTTTCTTT
cdr3_aa: CASSQVAGADTEAFF

j_call: TRBJ2-2
clone_size: NA
v_call: TRBV21-1
d_call: NA
cdr3_nt: TGTGCCAGCAGCAAAGCCCCTTGGGAGGGAGAGAACACCGGGGAGCTGTTTTTT
cdr3_aa: CASSKAPWEGENTGELFF

j_call: TRBJ1-1
clone_size: NA
v_call: TRBV12-3/TRBV12-4
d_call: NA
cdr3_nt: TGTGCCAGCAGTTTGTGGGGTCAGGGGACAGCTTTCTTT
cdr3_aa: CASSLWGQGTAFF

j_call: TRBJ1-2
clone_size: NA
v_call: TRBV5-1
d_call: TRBD1
cdr3_nt: TGCGCCAGCCAGGAGGGGGCCCTTGGTGGCTACACCTTC
cdr3_aa: CASQEGALGGYTF

j_call: TRBJ2-3
clone_size: NA
v_call: TRBV5-6
d_call: NA
cdr3_nt: TGTGCCAGCAGCTCTGGGGCAGGGGTAGCAGATACGCAGTATTTT
cdr3_aa: CASSSGAGVADTQYF

j_call: TRBJ2-3
clone_size: NA
v_call: TRBV30
d_call: TRBD2
cdr3_nt: TGTGCCTGGAGTCGGGGCGGGGGTGCAGATACGCAGTATTTT
cdr3_aa: CAWSRGGGADTQYF

j_call: TRBJ2-3
clone_size: NA
v_call: TRBV10-2
d_call: NA
cdr3_nt: TGCGCCAGCAGGGGGCTCGGAGATACGCAGTATTTT
cdr3_aa: CASRGLGDTQYF

j_call: TRBJ1-1
clone_size: NA
v_call: TRBV9
d_call: NA
cdr3_nt: TGTGCCAGCAGCTCGGGGGAGGCTGAAGCTTTCTTT
cdr3_aa: CASSSGEAEAFF

j_call: TRBJ2-5
clone_size: once
v_call: TRBV7-8
d_call: NA
cdr3_nt: TGTGCCAGCAGCTTATACTCTGGATTCCAAGAGACCCAGTACTTC
cdr3_aa: CASSLYSGFQETQYF

j_call: TRBJ2-2
clone_size: NA
v_call: TRBV29-1
d_call: NA
cdr3_nt: TGCAGCGTTACTACAGACGGGGAGCTGTTTTTT
cdr3_aa: CSVTTDGELFF

j_call: TRBJ1-2
clone_size: NA
v_call: TRBV28
d_call: TRBD1
cdr3_nt: TGTGCCAGCAGTCCTGGACAGGGGTCGGTGAGTGGCTACACCTTC
cdr3_aa: CASSPGQGSVSGYTF

j_call: TRBJ2-6
clone_size: NA
v_call: TRBV5-4
d_call: NA
cdr3_nt: TGTGCCAGCAGCTTGGCTGGGGCCAACGTCCTGACTTTC
cdr3_aa: CASSLAGANVLTF

j_call: TRBJ2-3
clone_size: NA
v_call: TRBV5-1
d_call: NA
cdr3_nt: TGCGCCAGCAGCTTGGGTACTGGACGAGGCACAGATACGCAGTATTTT
cdr3_aa: CASSLGTGRGTDTQYF

j_call: TRBJ2-5
clone_size: NA
v_call: TRBV5-1
d_call: TRBD1
cdr3_nt: TGCGCCAGCAGTCAGGGACAGGCGGGACAAGAGACCCAGTACTTC
cdr3_aa: CASSQGQAGQETQYF

j_call: TRBJ1-2
clone_size: few
v_call: TRBV30
d_call: TRBD1
cdr3_nt: TGTGCCTGGAGTCAAGAACGGACAGGGGGCCGTGGAAACACCTTC
cdr3_aa: CAWSQERTGGRGNTF

j_call: TRBJ1-2
clone_size: NA
v_call: TRBV28
d_call: NA
cdr3_nt: TGTGCCAGCAGCGGGGGACGGATCTATGGCTACACCTTC
cdr3_aa: CASSGGRIYGYTF

j_call: TRBJ2-1
clone_size: NA
v_call: TRBV29-1
d_call: TRBD1
cdr3_nt: TGCAGCGCCCCGGACAGGGTCCGCTACAATGAGCAGTTCTTC
cdr3_aa: CSAPDRVRYNEQFF

j_call: TRBJ1-1
clone_size: NA
v_call: TRBV6-5
d_call: NA
cdr3_nt: TGTGCCAGCAGTTACGATTCAGGTAGACGGAACACTGAAGCTTTCTTT
cdr3_aa: CASSYDSGRRNTEAFF

j_call: TRBJ1-4
clone_size: NA
v_call: TRBV7-2
d_call: TRBD1
cdr3_nt: TGTGCCAGCAGCTTAGGAGGGGGCTGGGAAAAACTGTTTTTT
cdr3_aa: CASSLGGGWEKLFF

j_call: TRBJ1-5
clone_size: NA
v_call: TRBV5-6
d_call: NA
cdr3_nt: TGTGCCAGCAGCTTGGGGGACCAGCCCCAGCATTTT
cdr3_aa: CASSLGDQPQHF

j_call: TRBJ1-2
clone_size: NA
v_call: TRBV6-8
d_call: NA
cdr3_nt: TGTGCCAGCACGCTACGTGAGGGCTATGGCTACACCTTC
cdr3_aa: CASTLREGYGYTF

j_call: TRBJ1-2
clone_size: NA
v_call: TRBV28
d_call: NA
cdr3_nt: TGTGCCAGCAGCTACGGAGCCCCCCTAGGTAATGGCTACACCTTC
cdr3_aa: CASSYGAPLGNGYTF

j_call: TRBJ2-2
clone_size: NA
v_call: TRBV7-3
d_call: TRBD1
cdr3_nt: TGTGCCAGCAGCTTCTCGGGACAGGGGAACGGGGAGCTGTTTTTT
cdr3_aa: CASSFSGQGNGELFF

j_call: TRBJ2-3
clone_size: NA
v_call: TRBV9
d_call: TRBD2
cdr3_nt: TGTGCCAGCAGCGTTAGCGGGGTTAGCACAGATACGCAGTATTTT
cdr3_aa: CASSVSGVSTDTQYF

j_call: TRBJ2-1
clone_size: NA
v_call: TRBV7-2
d_call: NA
cdr3_nt: TGTGCCAGCAGCTTATCGACAGCATTATACAATGAGCAGTTCTTC
cdr3_aa: CASSLSTALYNEQFF

j_call: TRBJ2-5
clone_size: NA
v_call: TRBV20-1
d_call: NA
cdr3_nt: TGCAGTGCTAGTTTCCCGAGCCAAGAGGCCCAGTACTTC
cdr3_aa: CSASFPSQEAQYF

j_call: TRBJ2-5
clone_size: NA
v_call: TRBV19
d_call: TRBD2
cdr3_nt: TGTGCCAGTAGTATAGGGACTAGCGGGGGTGAGACCCAGTACTTC
cdr3_aa: CASSIGTSGGETQYF

j_call: TRBJ2-3
clone_size: NA
v_call: TRBV4-1
d_call: NA
cdr3_nt: TGCGCCAGCAGCCAGGGAAAATCAACAGATACGCAGTATTTT
cdr3_aa: CASSQGKSTDTQYF